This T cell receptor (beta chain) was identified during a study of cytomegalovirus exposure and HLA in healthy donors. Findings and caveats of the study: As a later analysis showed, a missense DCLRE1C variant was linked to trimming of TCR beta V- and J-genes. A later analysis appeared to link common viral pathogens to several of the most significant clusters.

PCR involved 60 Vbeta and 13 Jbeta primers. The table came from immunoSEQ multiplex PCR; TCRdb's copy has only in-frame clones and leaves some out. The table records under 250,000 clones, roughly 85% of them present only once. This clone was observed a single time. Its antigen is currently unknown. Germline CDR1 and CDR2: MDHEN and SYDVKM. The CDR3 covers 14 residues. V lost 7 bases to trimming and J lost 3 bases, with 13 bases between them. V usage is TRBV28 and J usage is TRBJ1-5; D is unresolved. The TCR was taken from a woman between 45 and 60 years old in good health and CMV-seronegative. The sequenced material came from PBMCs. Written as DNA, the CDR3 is TGTGCCAGCAATGGAGACTCGGACAATCAGCCCCAGCATTTT. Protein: CASNGDSDNQPQHF.